Given below is one TCR beta chain in context. The antigen is undetermined. The source of the sample is a study of shared clonotypes between healthy human individuals. Per the original methods: ImmunoSEQ output held junction-only sequences without quality scores, so filtering differed. Some clones are missing from TCRdb's copy, which holds only in-frame ones; the method was immunoSEQ multiplex PCR. V and J calls and clone size follow that table, whereas D and trimming were derived from the DNA. The sample shows approximately 1.5 million clones, just under 99% of them seen only once. Overall study findings and caveats: Having only a few donors restricted how much genetic and exposure-history diversity was captured. Sequencing depth was predicted to influence how clonotypes are shared among donors. Relative to clonotypes present in all four donors, those not shared had lower generation probabilities.

CDR1 and CDR2 from the germline V gene are SGHAT and FQNNGV. Unmatched junction bases numbered 10, after V lost 1 base and J lost 3 bases. This CDR3 has 17 residues. This chain connects TRBV11-2 to TRBJ1-2; TRBD1 aligns across 8 bases. The receptor comes from a man aged 25-45 years in good health. The sequenced material came from naive CD4+ T cells sorted from blood. Subset: CD45RA+ positively selected. The CDR3 here is CASSLVQAGGHYYGYTF. The CDR3 nucleotides are TGTGCCAGCAGCTTAGTGCAGGCAGGGGGCCATTACTATGGCTACACCTTC.